The 2 T cell receptor beta chains given below trace back to one sample, sequenced in a study of PD-1 blockade in classical Hodgkin lymphoma (dated by TCRdb to about 2020). The sample's time point label is to be understood as: newly diagnosed, previously untreated cHL patient sample. Using a Miltenyi CD4+ T cell isolation kit, CD4+ T cells were purified from thawed PBMCs through magnetic negative selection. Libraries were constructed by the immunoSEQ multiplex PCR assay. TCRdb's version of the immuneACCESS table is confined to in-frame rearrangements and falls short of the full clone set. An unresolved V gene accounts for under half of the shortfall where checked; the remainder is of unknown origin. Recorded for this sample are about 22,000 clones; more than 80% of them occurred a single time. 0.45% to 0.65% of the sample is in the top ten clones. The sample comprised CD4+ T cells from blood. The receptor source for this set is a human donor with classical Hodgkin lymphoma.

The CDR3 reads CASRANMGQLDEQYF. Written as DNA, the CDR3 is TGTGCCAGCAGGGCCAATATGGGACAATTGGACGAGCAGTACTTC. The chain recombines TRBV25-1 with TRBJ2-7; D might be TRBD1 (6 bases). Trimming pared 6 bases from V and 5 bases from J, leaving 20 bases between. The germline gives CDR1 MGHDK, CDR2 SYGVNS. The length of the CDR3 is 15 residues.

In its sample, this clone ranks as medium-sized. This chain links TRBV10-3 with TRBJ1-6, with unresolved D. Trimming cost V 1 base and J 8 bases, with 12 bases left between them. Per the germline V gene, CDR1 is ENHRY and CDR2 is SYGVKD. CDR3 length: 15 residues. Here the CDR3 reads CAISELGRVDSPLHF. CDR3 bases: TGTGCCATCAGTGAGTTGGGAAGGGTCGATTCACCCCTCCACTTT.